This T cell receptor (beta chain) emerged from a study of cytomegalovirus exposure and HLA in healthy donors. Details on this clone: Distinct nucleotide sequences in the sample also encode this CDR3.

The CDR3 is 13 amino acids. Germline values: CDR1 SQVTM, CDR2 ANQGSEA. The V gene end was trimmed by 1 base and the J gene end by 6 bases; junction bases not matched to a gene: 2. Produced via immunoSEQ multiplex PCR; TCRdb's table is partial and in-frame only. The sample consists of fewer than 140,000 clones, around 89% of them appearing once. The specimen sequenced was PBMCs. The chain carries TRBV29-1 and TRBJ2-3, with 9 bases lining up with TRBD1. The receptor comes from a woman in her late teens or twenties in good health and CMV-seropositive. The CDR3 coding sequence is TGCAGCGTTGAAGGGACAGGGGTGGATACGCAGTATTTT. Translated: CSVEGTGVDTQYF.